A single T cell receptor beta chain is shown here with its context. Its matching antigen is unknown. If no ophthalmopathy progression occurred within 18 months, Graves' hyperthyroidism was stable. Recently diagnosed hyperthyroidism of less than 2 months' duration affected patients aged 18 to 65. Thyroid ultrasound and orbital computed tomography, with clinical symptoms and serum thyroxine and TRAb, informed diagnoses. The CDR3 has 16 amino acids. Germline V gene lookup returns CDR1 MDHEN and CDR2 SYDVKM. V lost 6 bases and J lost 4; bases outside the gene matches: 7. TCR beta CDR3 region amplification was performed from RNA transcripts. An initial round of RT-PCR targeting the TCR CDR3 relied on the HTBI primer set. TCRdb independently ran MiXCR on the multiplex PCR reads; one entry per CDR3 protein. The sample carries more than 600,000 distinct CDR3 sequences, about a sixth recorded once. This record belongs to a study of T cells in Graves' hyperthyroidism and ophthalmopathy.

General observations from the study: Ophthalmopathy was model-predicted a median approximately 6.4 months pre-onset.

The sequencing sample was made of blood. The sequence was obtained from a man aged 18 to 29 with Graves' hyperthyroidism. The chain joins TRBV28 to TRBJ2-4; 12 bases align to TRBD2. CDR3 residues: CASRRGLAGLKNIQYF. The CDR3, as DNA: TGTGCCAGCAGAAGGGGACTAGCGGGTTTAAAAAACATTCAGTACTTC. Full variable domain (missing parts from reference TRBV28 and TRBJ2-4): DVKVTQSSRYLVKRTGEKVFLECVQDMDHENMFWYRQDPGLGLRLIYFSYDVKMKEKGDIPEGYSVSREKKERFSLILESASTNQTSMYLCASRRGLAGLKNIQYFGAGTRLSVL.